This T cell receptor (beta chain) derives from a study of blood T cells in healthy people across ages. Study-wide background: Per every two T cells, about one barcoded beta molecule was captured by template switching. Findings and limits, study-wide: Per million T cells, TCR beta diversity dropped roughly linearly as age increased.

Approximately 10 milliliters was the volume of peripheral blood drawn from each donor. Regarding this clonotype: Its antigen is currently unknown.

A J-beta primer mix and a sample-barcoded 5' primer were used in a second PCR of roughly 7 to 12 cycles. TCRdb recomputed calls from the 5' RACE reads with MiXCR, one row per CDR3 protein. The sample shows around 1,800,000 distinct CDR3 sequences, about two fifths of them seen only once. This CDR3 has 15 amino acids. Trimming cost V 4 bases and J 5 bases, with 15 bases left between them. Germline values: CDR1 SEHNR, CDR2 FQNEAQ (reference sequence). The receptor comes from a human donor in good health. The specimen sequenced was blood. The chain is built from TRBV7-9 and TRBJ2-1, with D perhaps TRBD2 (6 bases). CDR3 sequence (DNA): TGTGCCAGCAGCTACTCCGGGACTGGACACAATGAGCAGTTCTTC. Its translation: CASSYSGTGHNEQFF.